This section outlines one T cell receptor beta chain sequence together with its context. Its cognate antigen is unknown. Sequencing used immunoSEQ multiplex PCR; TCRdb keeps in-frame clones, though not all of them. The table includes more than 80,000 clones, 85% to 90% detected once. This sample is part of a study of OX40 agonist ivuxolimab in advanced cancers. General study points: Doses of 0.1 to 3.0 mg/kg were accompanied by clonal expansion of CD4+ and CD8+ blood T cells by week 6. The antigen specificity of the peripheral T cells (those that were expanded) was not determined.

Germline CDR1 is MNHEY and CDR2 is SVGAGI. The CDR3 has 15 amino acids. V trimming: 6 bases; J trimming: 1 base; junction bases outside the gene matches: 7. This TCR came from an adult with an advanced solid tumor such as melanoma, head and neck, liver or kidney cancer. The chain recombines TRBV6-5 with TRBJ1-1, with 8 bases identical to TRBD1. The sequencing here drew on CD4+ or CD8+ T cells sorted from blood, taken in a trial of the OX40 agonist ivuxolimab. CDR3 sequence reads: CASSPRQGQNTEAFF. CDR3 coding DNA: TGTGCCAGCAGCCCCAGACAGGGGCAGAACACTGAAGCTTTCTTT.